Listed here is a single T cell receptor beta chain. This specimen comes from a study of neoadjuvant anti-PD-1 for oral cavity cancer. Study-wide background: Patients without progression received a fourth nivolumab dose around day 43, then surgical resection on days 50-56.

The CDR3 is made up of 14 amino acids. Germline V gives CDR1 ENHRY, CDR2 SYGVKD. Trimming removed 2 bases from V and 9 bases from J, with 14 bases in between. Method: immunoSEQ multiplex PCR; TCRdb's copy keeps in-frame clones and lacks some. In the table there are approximately 74,000 clones, 84% of which are singletons. Patients had newly diagnosed, untreated stage II-IVA oral cavity squamous cell carcinoma. Cohort: HPV-negative, locally advanced oral cavity squamous cell carcinoma patients. Sequenced here: PBMCs, sampled before nivolumab (anti-PD-1) treatment. The rearrangement joins TRBV10-3 to TRBJ1-5; D is undetermined. This TCR was sampled from a person aged 35-79 years with oral cavity squamous cell carcinoma. Written as DNA, the CDR3 is TGTGCCATCAGTGAGGGGCTAGGCCTGAGGCCCCAGCATTTT. Residues: CAISEGLGLRPQHF.